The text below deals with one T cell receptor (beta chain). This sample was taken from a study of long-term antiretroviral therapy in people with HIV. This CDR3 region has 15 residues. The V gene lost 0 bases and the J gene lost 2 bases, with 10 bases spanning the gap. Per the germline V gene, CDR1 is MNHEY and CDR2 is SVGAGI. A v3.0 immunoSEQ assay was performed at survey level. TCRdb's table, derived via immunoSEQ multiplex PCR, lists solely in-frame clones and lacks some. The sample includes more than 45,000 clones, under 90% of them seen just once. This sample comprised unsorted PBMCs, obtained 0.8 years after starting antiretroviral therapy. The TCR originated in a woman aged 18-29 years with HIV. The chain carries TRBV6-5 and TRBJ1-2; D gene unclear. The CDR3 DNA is TGTGCCAGCAGTTACTCAGTCTGGGGAAACTATGGCTACACCTTC. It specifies CASSYSVWGNYGYTF.